This T cell receptor beta chain was recovered during a study of molecular identifiers for immune sequencing clone quantification. Study-level background: RNA from 20,000 or 100,000 naive CD8 cells was split five ways in replicates, with four sequenced. Study-wide results and limits: Among about a million naive cells, spiked Jurkat TCR RNA from a single cell was reportedly detectable.

Points on this clonotype: Its antigen is not identified.

When naive CD8 T cells were sorted, they were gated as CD8+CD4-CCR7+CD45RA+. Previously published methods and listed TCR primers were used for the bulk TCR libraries. TCRdb passed the PCR reads through MiXCR, listing each CDR3 protein once. This table has around 470,000 distinct CDR3 sequences, 25% appearing once. CDR3 size: 15 residues. Germline assignment: CDR1 SEHNR and CDR2 FQNEAQ (reference sequence). The V and J ends lost 3 bases and 1 base respectively, with 12 bases between them. This TCR was sampled from a human donor in good health. Some libraries in this study had Jurkat cell RNA spiked in. The sequencing input was naive CD8+ T cells from blood, with Jurkat cell RNA spiked in. Documented subset: FACS-sorted CD8+CD4-CCR7+CD45RA+ naive T cells. V gene TRBV7-9 combines with J gene TRBJ2-5, with no clear D. DNA of the CDR3: TGTGCCAGCAGCTTCGGGCCCTACGTCCAAGAGACCCAGTACTTC. It translates to CASSFGPYVQETQYF.